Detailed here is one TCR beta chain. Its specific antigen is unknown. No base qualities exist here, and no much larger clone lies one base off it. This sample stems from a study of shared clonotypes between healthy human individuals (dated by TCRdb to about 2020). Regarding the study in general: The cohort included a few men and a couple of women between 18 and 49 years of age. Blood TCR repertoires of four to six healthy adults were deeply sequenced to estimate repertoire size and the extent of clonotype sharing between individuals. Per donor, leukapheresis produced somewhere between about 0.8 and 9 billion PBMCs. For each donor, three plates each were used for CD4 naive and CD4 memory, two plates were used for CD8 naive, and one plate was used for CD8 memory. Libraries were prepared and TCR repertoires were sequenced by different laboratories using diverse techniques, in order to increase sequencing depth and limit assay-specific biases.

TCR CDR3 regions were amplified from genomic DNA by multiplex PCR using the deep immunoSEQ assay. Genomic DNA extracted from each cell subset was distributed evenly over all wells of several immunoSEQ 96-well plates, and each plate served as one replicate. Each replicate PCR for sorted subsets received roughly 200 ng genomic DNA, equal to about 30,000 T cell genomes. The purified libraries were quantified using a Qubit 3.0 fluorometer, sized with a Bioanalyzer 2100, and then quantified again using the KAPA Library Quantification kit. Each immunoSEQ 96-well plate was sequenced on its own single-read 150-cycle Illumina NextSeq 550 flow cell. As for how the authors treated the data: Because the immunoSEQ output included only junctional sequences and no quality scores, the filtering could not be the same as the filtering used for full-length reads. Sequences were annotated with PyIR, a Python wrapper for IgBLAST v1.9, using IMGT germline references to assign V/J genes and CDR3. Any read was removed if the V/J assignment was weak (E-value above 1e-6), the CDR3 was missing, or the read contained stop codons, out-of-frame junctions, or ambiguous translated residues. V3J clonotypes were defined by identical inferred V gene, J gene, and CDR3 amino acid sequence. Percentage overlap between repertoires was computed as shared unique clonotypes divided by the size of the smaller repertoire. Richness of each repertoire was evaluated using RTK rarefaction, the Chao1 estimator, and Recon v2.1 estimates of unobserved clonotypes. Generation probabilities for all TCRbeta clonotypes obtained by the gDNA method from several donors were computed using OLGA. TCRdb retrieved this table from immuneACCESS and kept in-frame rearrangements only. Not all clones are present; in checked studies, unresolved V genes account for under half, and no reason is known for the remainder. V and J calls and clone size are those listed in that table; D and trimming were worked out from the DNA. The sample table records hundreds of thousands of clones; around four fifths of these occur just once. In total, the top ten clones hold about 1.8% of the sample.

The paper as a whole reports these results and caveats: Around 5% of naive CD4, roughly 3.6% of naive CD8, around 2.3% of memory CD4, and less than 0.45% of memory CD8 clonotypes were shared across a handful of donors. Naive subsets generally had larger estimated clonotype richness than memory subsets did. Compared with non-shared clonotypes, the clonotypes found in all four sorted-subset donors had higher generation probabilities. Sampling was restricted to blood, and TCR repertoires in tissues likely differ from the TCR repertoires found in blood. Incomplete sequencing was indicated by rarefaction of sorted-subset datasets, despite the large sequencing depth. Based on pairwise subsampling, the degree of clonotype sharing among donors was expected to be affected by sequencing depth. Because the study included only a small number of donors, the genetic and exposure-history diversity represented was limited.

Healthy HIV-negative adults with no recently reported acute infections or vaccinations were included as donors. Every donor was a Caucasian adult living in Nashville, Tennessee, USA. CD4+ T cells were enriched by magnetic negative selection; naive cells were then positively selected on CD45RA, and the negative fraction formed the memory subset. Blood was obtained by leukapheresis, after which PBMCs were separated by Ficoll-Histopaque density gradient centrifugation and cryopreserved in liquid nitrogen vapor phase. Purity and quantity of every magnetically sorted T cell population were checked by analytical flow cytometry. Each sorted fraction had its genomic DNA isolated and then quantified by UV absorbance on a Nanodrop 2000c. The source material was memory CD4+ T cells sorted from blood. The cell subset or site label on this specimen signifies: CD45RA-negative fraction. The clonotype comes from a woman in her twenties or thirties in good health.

The nucleotide sequence reads TGTGCCAGCAGTGGTGTGGTAGGCAGGGGGGAAGAAGGCTACACCTTC. It specifies CASSGVVGRGEEGYTF. Rearrangement joined TRBV2 to TRBJ1-2, with 7 bases matching TRBD1. From the cysteine through the phenylalanine, the CDR3 covers 16 amino acids. The retained sequence is limited to the CDR3, 48 bases, with the frame set at the first base. Trimming removed 4 bases from V and 8 bases from J; the gene matches leave 16 bases unexplained. For CDR1 and CDR2, the germline V gene lists SNHLY and FYNNEI.